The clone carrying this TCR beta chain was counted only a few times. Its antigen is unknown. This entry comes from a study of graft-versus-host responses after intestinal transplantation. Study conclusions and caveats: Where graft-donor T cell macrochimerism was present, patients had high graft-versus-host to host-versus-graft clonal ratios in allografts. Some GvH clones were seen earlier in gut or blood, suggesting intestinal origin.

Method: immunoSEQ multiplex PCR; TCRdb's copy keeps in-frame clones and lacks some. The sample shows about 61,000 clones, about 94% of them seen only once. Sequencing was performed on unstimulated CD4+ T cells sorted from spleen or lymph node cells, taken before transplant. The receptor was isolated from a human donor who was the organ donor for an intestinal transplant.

CDR3 region: CTSSQTGTGYGYTF. The CDR3 nucleotides are TGCACCAGCAGCCAAACCGGGACGGGCTATGGCTACACCTTC. V and J are TRBV1 and TRBJ1-2. TRBV1 is given as a pseudogene. CDR3 length: 14 residues.